These 19 T cell receptor beta chains were sequenced from one sample in a study of T cell changes during pregnancy in multiple sclerosis. Assay: immunoSEQ multiplex PCR; the TCRdb copy retains only in-frame clones and omits some. The sample includes tens of thousands of clones, nearly 90% seen only once; the top ten take 1.5% to 2%. The specimen was peripheral blood, collected in the first trimester of pregnancy. These receptors were taken from a female donor with multiple sclerosis, enrolled in a pregnancy study.

Only a few counts were recorded for this clone. The chain joins TRBV7-8 to TRBJ1-3; no firm D call. Germline assignment: CDR1 SGHVS and CDR2 FQNEAQ. CDR3 length: 15 amino acids. V gave up 8 bases and J gave up 0 bases, with 14 bases separating them. The CDR3 DNA sequence: TGTGCCAGCGCCCGGAGCGTGCCCTCTGGAAACACCATATATTTT. Translating it yields CASARSVPSGNTIYF.

J is TRBJ2-7 and V is TRBV23-1; 7 bases align to TRBD2. TRBV23-1 is sorted into the ORF group, with uncertain function. The CDR3 contains 15 residues. V was clipped by 0 bases and J by 2 bases; unmatched bases: 4. The DNA for the CDR3 is TGCGCCAGCAGTCAATCGTTGGGGGGGACCTACGAGCAGTACTTC. Encoded protein: CASSQSLGGTYEQYF.

The chain has TRBV9 and TRBJ2-2; D gene uncertain. Deletions cut 2 bases from V and 2 bases from J, with 10 bases between. The CDR3 length is 15 residues. From germline, CDR1 is SGDLS and CDR2 YYNGEE. The CDR3 nucleotides are TGTGCCAGCAGCGTCGGTAGCCATAACACCGGGGAGCTGTTTTTT. It is translated as CASSVGSHNTGELFF.

V is TRBV19 and J is TRBJ1-1; 8 nucleotides agree with TRBD1. CDR1 is LNHDA, CDR2 SQIVND, per germline (reference sequence). The CDR3 is made up of 17 amino acids. V was clipped by 3 bases and J by 0 bases; unmatched bases: 9. CDR3 DNA: TGTGCCAGTAGTATTGGTGTCAGGGGGCCCATGAACACTGAAGCTTTCTTT. This sequence encodes CASSIGVRGPMNTEAFF.

The rearrangement joins TRBV29-1 to TRBJ1-4, with unresolved D. Germline V gene sequence: CDR1 SQVTM, CDR2 ANQGSEA. V lost 0 bases to trimming and J lost 7 bases, with 9 bases between them. This CDR3 spans 13 amino acids. The CDR3 protein is CSVEDSESEKLFF. CDR3 sequence (DNA): TGCAGCGTTGAAGATTCGGAGAGTGAAAAACTGTTTTTT.

The count of this clone is one. The J gene is TRBJ2-3, the V gene TRBV10-1, with TRBD2 identical over 9 bases. Germline CDR1 is WNHNN and CDR2 is SYGVQD (reference sequence). This CDR3 contains 14 residues. Trimming at V came to 5 bases and at J to 4 bases, leaving 4 bases not matched to a gene. The CDR3 DNA follows: TGCGCCAGCAGTATTAGCGGGAGCGCAGATACGCAGTATTTT. This gives the protein CASSISGSADTQYF.

The table lists this clone with a few counts. V gene TRBV6-6 combines with J gene TRBJ2-2, with D possibly matching TRBD2 (6 bases). The CDR3 spans 15 residues. The V and J ends lost 7 bases and 2 bases respectively, with 14 bases between them. CDR1 MNHNY and CDR2 SVGAGI come from the germline V gene (reference sequence). The CDR3 region has the DNA TGTGCCAGCATAACCGGGACTGAAAACACCGGGGAGCTGTTTTTT. Translated: CASITGTENTGELFF.

The chain links TRBV2 to TRBJ2-7; 10 bases match TRBD2. Germline V lookup: CDR1 SNHLY, CDR2 FYNNEI. Losses at the gene ends were 1 base for V and 3 bases for J; bases not matched to a gene: 3. The CDR3 has 15 amino acids. For the CDR3, the DNA is TGTGCCAGCAGTGAAGGGCTAGCGGGAGACTACGAGCAGTACTTC. Its translation: CASSEGLAGDYEQYF.

This chain connects TRBV6-1 to TRBJ2-7; 13 bases line up with TRBD2. Germline-derived CDR1 and CDR2 are MNHNS and SASEGT. The CDR3 sequence is 15 residues long. The ends lost 10 bases at V and 5 bases at J; junction bases unmatched: 11. The DNA of the CDR3 is TGTGCCACCGAACTAGCGGGAGGGGGGTCCCACGAGCAGTACTTC. It specifies CATELAGGGSHEQYF.

The chain is built from TRBV2 and TRBJ2-5; TRBD2 matches at 8 bases. J gave up 5 bases and V 7 bases, and 12 bases lay outside the gene matches. The CDR3 is 15 amino acids. Germline V gene sequence: CDR1 SNHLY, CDR2 FYNNEI. CDR3 coding DNA: TGTGCCAGCAAAATCCAAACGGGAGGGCTGGAGACCCAGTACTTC. Translation: CASKIQTGGLETQYF.

The rearrangement joins TRBV6-5 to TRBJ2-7, with TRBD1 identical over 8 bases. J lost 4 bases, V lost 5 bases, and 10 bases had no gene match. The germline V gene encodes CDR1 MNHEY and CDR2 SVGAGI. This CDR3 region has 15 residues. This CDR3 reads CASSIGLRGRYEQYF. CDR3 in DNA: TGTGCCAGCAGTATTGGTCTCAGGGGGCGGTACGAGCAGTACTTC.

V is TRBV4-1 and J is TRBJ2-7, with 9 positions matching TRBD2. The germline V gene encodes CDR1 MGHRA and CDR2 YSYEKL. The CDR3 totals 15 residues. V lost 4 bases, J lost 3 bases, and 7 bases stayed unmatched. CDR3 DNA sequence: TGCGCCAGCAGCCCTTCAGCGGGAGGCGTCTACGAGCAGTACTTC. Amino acid sequence: CASSPSAGGVYEQYF.

The count of this clone is one. V usage is TRBV6-1 and J usage is TRBJ1-4, with D perhaps TRBD1 (6 bases). Germline V CDR1 and CDR2: MNHNS, SASEGT. V shed 7 bases and J shed 8 bases, with 17 bases lying between them. The CDR3 consists of 14 residues. CDR3 coding DNA: TGTGCCAGCACCCCAACAGGGCTGGGAGAAAAACTGTTTTTT. This translates into CASTPTGLGEKLFF.

This clone was observed once. The CDR3, as DNA: TGTGCCAGCAGTCCCAGGGGAAAGACTAATGAAAAACTGTTTTTT. Translation: CASSPRGKTNEKLFF. V is TRBV28 and J is TRBJ1-4, with D perhaps matching TRBD1 (6 bases). The CDR3 covers 15 residues. V lost 5 bases to trimming and J lost 2 bases, with 12 bases between them. Germline V gives CDR1 MDHEN, CDR2 SYDVKM.

This rearrangement joins TRBV30 to TRBJ1-1; D gene uncertain. This CDR3 comprises 13 residues. V lost 8 bases to trimming and J lost 0 bases, with 13 bases between them. Germline loops: CDR1 GTSNPN, CDR2 SVGIG (reference sequence). This CDR3 is CAGKFAVNTEAFF. The CDR3, as DNA: TGTGCCGGCAAATTTGCAGTGAACACTGAAGCTTTCTTT.

The chain has TRBV25-1 and TRBJ2-5; 8 bases align to TRBD2. From germline, CDR1 is MGHDK and CDR2 SYGVNS. After removal of 2 bases from V and 12 bases from J, the junction contained 11 bases not matched to a gene. The CDR3 runs to 14 residues. Here the CDR3 DNA reads TGTGCCAGCAGTGAAAAGGTAGCGGGACCCCCCGAGTACTTC. This encodes CASSEKVAGPPEYF.

The V and J genes are TRBV4-2 and TRBJ2-1; possible D gene TRBD2, 6 bases. CDR3 size: 15 residues. V was shortened by 2 bases and J by 5 bases, with 13 bases between the two germline ends. In germline, CDR1 is LGHNA, CDR2 YNFKEQ. This chain's CDR3 is CASSQRDSLDNEQFF. The CDR3 coding sequence is TGTGCCAGCAGCCAAAGGGACTCCTTGGACAATGAGCAGTTCTTC.

This clone was seen only a few times. The rearrangement uses TRBV5-1 and TRBJ1-5; D might be TRBD1 (5 bases). Germline CDR1 SGHRS, CDR2 YFSETQ. V was shortened by 4 bases and J by 3 bases, with 11 bases between the two germline ends. The CDR3 is made up of 14 amino acids. The CDR3 is CASSPTGSNQPQHF. As DNA, the CDR3 is TGCGCCAGCAGCCCAACAGGCTCCAATCAGCCCCAGCATTTT. Full variable domain (remainder filled in from reference TRBV5-1 and TRBJ1-5): KAGVTQTPRYLIKTRGQQVTLSCSPISGHRSVSWYQQTPGQGLQFLFEYFSETQRNKGNFPGRFSGRQFSNSRSEMNVSTLELGDSALYLCASSPTGSNQPQHFGDGTRLSIL.

CDR3 loop: CASSLGAGARGDEAFF. The CDR3 DNA reads TGCGCCAGCAGCCTCGGGGCGGGGGCGCGAGGCGATGAAGCTTTCTTT. This rearrangement joins TRBV5-1 to TRBJ1-1; a possible D gene is TRBD1 (6 bases). Trimming removed 4 bases from V and 7 bases from J, with 23 bases in between. This CDR3 comprises 16 residues. The germline gives CDR1 SGHRS, CDR2 YFSETQ.